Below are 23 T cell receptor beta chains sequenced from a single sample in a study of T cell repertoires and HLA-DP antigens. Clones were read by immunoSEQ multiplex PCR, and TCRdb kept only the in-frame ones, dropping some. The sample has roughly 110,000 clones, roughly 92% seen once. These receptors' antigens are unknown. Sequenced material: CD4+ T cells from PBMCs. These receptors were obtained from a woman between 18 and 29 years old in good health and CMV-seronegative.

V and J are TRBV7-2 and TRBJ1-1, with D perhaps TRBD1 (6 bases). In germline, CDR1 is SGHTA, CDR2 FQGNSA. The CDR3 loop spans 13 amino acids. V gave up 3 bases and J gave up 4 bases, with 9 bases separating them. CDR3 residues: CASSFAGATEAFF. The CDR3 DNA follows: TGTGCCAGCAGCTTTGCAGGGGCCACTGAAGCTTTCTTT.

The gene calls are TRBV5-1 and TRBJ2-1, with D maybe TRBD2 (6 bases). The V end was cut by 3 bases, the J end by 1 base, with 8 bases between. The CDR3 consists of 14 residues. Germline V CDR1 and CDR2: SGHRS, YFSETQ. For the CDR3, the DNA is TGCGCCAGCAGCTCCGGGGGTTCCTACAATGAGCAGTTCTTC. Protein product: CASSSGGSYNEQFF.

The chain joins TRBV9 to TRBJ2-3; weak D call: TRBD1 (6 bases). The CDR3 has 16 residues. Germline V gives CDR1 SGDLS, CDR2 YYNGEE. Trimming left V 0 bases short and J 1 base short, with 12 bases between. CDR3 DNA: TGTGCCAGCAGCGTAGCTACGTCAGGGGGCACAGATACGCAGTATTTT. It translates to CASSVATSGGTDTQYF.

The CDR3 loop is CASTPPGGRGEQYF. The CDR3 DNA reads as TGTGCCAGCACCCCCCCAGGCGGGAGGGGAGAGCAGTACTTC. The chain links TRBV28 to TRBJ2-7; TRBD2 matches 9 bases. Trimming removed 7 bases from V and 7 bases from J; junction bases left unmatched: 11. CDR1 MDHEN and CDR2 SYDVKM come from the germline V gene. The CDR3 has 14 amino acids.

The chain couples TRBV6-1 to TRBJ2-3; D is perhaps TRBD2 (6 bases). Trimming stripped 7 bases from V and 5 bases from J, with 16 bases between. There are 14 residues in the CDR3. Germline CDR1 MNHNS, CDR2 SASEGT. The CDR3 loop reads CASKVTGGRDTQYF. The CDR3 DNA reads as TGTGCCAGCAAAGTTACCGGGGGTAGAGATACGCAGTATTTT.

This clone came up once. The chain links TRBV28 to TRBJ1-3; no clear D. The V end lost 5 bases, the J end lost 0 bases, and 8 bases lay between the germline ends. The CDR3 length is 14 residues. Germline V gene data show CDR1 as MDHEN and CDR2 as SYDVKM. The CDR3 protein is CASSVARSGNTIYF. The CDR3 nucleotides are TGTGCCAGCAGTGTCGCCCGCTCTGGAAACACCATATATTTT.

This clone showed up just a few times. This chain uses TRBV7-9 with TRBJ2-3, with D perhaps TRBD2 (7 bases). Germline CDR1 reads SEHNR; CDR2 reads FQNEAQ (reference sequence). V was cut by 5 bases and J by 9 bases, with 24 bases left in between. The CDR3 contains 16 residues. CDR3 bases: TGTGCCAGCAGCAAGGGGGGGGGCCCCGCCGTATCCACGCAGTATTTT. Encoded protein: CASSKGGGPAVSTQYF.

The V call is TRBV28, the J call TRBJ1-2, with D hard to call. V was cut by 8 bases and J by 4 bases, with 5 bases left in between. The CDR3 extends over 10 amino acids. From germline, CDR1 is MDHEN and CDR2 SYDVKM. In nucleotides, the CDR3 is TGTGCCAGCTGGGGCTATGGCTACACCTTC. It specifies CASWGYGYTF.

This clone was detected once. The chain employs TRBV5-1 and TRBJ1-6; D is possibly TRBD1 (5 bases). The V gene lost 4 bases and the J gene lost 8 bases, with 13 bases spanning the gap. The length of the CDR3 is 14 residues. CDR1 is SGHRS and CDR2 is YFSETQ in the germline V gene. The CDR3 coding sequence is TGCGCCAGCAGCACCGGGACGTCGGATTCACCCCTCCACTTT. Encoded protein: CASSTGTSDSPLHF.

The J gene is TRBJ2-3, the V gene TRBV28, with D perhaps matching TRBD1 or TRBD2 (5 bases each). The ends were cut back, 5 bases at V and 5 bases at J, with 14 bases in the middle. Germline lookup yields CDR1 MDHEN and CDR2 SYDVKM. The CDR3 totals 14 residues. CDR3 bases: TGTGCCAGCAGTATCCCCCAGGGACGAGATACGCAGTATTTT. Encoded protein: CASSIPQGRDTQYF.

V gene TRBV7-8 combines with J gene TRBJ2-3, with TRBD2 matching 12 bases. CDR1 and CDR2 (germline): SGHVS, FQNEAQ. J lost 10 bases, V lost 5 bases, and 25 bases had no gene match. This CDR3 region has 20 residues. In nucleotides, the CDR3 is TGTGCCAGCAGCCTTAGAGGGCAAGGTAAGACTAGCGGGGGATCCGCGGCGCAGTATTTT. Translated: CASSLRGQGKTSGGSAAQYF.

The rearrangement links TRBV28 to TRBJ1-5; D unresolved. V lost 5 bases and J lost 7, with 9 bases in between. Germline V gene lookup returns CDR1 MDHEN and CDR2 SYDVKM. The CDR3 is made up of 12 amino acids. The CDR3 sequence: CASSLLRQPQHF. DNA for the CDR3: TGTGCCAGCAGTCTACTTCGACAGCCCCAGCATTTT.

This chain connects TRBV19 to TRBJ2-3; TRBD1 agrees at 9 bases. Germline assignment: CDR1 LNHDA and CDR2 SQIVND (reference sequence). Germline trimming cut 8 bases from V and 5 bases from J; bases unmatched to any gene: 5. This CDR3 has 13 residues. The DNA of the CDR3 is TGTGCCAGTGGACAGGGGTATCAAGATACGCAGTATTTT. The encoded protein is CASGQGYQDTQYF.

The CDR3 loop reads CSVVPIRGPDTQYF. In DNA form, the CDR3 reads TGCAGCGTTGTCCCCATTAGGGGCCCAGATACGCAGTATTTT. The chain joins TRBV29-1 to TRBJ2-3, with a possible D match to TRBD1 (5 bases). The CDR3 is 14 amino acids. Trimming took 4 bases from V and 4 from J, leaving 15 bases between them. Germline CDR1 SQVTM, CDR2 ANQGSEA.

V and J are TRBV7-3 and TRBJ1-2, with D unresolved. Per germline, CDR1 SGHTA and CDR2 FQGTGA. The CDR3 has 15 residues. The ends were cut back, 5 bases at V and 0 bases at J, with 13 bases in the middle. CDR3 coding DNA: TGTGCCAGCAGCCGCGGCAGAGGATCTAACTATGGCTACACCTTC. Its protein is CASSRGRGSNYGYTF.

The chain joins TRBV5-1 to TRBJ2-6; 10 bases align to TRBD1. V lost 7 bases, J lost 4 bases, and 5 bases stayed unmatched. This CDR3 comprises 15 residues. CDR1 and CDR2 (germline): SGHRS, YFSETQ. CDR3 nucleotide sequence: TGCGCCAGCCGACAGGGGGCGCCCGGGGCCAACGTCCTGACTTTC. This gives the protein CASRQGAPGANVLTF.

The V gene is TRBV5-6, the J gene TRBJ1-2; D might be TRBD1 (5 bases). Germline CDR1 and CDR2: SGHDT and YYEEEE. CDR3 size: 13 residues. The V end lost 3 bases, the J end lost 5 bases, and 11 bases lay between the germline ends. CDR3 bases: TGTGCCAGCAGCTATGGGACGGATTATGGCTACACCTTC. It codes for CASSYGTDYGYTF.

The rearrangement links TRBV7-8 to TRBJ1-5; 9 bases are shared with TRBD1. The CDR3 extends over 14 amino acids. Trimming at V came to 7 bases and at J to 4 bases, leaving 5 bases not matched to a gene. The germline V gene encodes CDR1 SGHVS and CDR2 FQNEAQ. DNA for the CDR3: TGTGCCAGCACCCCGGACAGGGGTAATCAGCCCCAGCATTTT. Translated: CASTPDRGNQPQHF.

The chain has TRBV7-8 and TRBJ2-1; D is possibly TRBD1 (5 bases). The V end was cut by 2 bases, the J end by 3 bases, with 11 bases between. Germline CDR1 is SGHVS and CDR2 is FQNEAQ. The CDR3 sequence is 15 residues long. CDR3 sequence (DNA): TGTGCCAGCAGCTTATGGGAAGGGGACTACAATGAGCAGTTCTTC. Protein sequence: CASSLWEGDYNEQFF.

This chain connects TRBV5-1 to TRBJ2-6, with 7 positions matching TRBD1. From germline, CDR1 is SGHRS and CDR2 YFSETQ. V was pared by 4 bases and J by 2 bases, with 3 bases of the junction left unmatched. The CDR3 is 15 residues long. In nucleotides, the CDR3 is TGCGCCAGCAGCCACGACAGGGCTGGGGCCAACGTCCTGACTTTC. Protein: CASSHDRAGANVLTF.

CDR3 sequence reads: CASSPGTGGQNIQYF. The CDR3 region has the DNA TGTGCCAGCTCACCCGGGACAGGGGGACAAAACATTCAGTACTTC. The chain uses TRBV18 and TRBJ2-4, with 11 positions matching TRBD1. The CDR3 is 15 amino acids. Germline-derived CDR1 and CDR2 are KGHSH and LQKENI. V was clipped by 3 bases and J by 5 bases; unmatched bases: 3.

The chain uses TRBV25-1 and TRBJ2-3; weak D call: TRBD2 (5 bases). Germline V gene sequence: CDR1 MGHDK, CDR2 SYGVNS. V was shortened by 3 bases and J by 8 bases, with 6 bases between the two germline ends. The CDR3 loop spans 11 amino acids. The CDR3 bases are TGTGCCAGCAGTGAGGCGGGTACGCAGTATTTT. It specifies CASSEAGTQYF.

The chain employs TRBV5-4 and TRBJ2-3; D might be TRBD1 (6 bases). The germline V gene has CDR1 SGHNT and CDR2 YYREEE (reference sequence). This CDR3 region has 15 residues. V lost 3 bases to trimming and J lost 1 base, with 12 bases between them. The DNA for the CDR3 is TGTGCCAGCAGCTCGGTGTACAGGGGCACAGATACGCAGTATTTT. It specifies CASSSVYRGTDTQYF.